This paragraph reports one T cell receptor (beta chain). Primers included in the PCR were 60 Vbeta and 13 Jbeta primers. Some clones are missing from TCRdb's copy, which holds only in-frame ones; the method was immunoSEQ multiplex PCR. The data show over 200,000 clones, and the top ten clones hold roughly 0.98%. This record comes from a study of cytomegalovirus exposure and HLA in healthy donors. This CDR3 contains 15 residues. Germline V gene data show CDR1 as MNHEY and CDR2 as SVGAGI. Losses at the gene ends were 2 bases for V and 2 bases for J; bases not matched to a gene: 4. The genes are TRBV6-5 and TRBJ1-2, with 8 bases identical to TRBD1. This sequence originates from a woman aged 25 to 39 in good health and CMV-seropositive. Sequencing input: PBMCs. The CDR3 is CASSYGQGENYGYTF. As DNA, the CDR3 is TGTGCCAGCAGTTACGGACAGGGCGAAAACTATGGCTACACCTTC.